This T cell receptor (beta chain) was documented in a study of metastatic and nonmetastatic thyroid tumors. On the study more broadly: Where malignant and benign thyroid patients were concerned, repertoires were compared across blood and tumor or nodule tissue.

The CDR3 is 14 amino acids. V gave up 5 bases and J gave up 7 bases, with 18 bases separating them. In germline, CDR1 is SGHAT, CDR2 FQDESV (reference sequence). Findings of the study overall: A significant increase in TCR beta diversity was reportedly seen in malignant thyroid tumors relative to benign nodules, in blood and tumor.

In the authors' workflow: The study's classifier, a distant-metastasis tool for papillary thyroid cancer, was built using CDR3 differences across clinicopathological groups. Using MiXCR, TCRdb reanalyzed the PCR reads. These V and J calls originate from TCRdb's pipeline instead of the authors' own analysis. The sample lists about 22,000 clones, around 20% occurring once. Every patient underwent thyroid surgery untreated. This clone was detected only once. Its specificity is not known. The sequenced sample consisted of adjacent normal tissue. This TCR came from a male donor with papillary thyroid cancer or a benign thyroid nodule (not recorded which). Some clones in this sample may be carry-over from other donors' samples. The chain combines TRBV11-1 with TRBJ2-7, with D possibly matching TRBD2 (6 bases). CDR3 residues: CASSLGTGLQEQYF. The CDR3 coding sequence is TGTGCCAGCAGCCTCGGGACTGGGTTACAAGAGCAGTACTTC.